A few counts support the clone carrying this T cell receptor beta chain. This CDR3 spans 12 amino acids. Trimming removed 5 bases from V and 14 bases from J; junction bases left unmatched: 9. CDR1 is SGHTA, CDR2 FQGNSA, per germline. The data derive from a study of blood T cells in healthy people across ages. Per sample, extraction of total RNA gave at least 5.5 micrograms in every case. Combining a sample-barcoded 5' primer with a J-beta primer mix, a second PCR ran for about 7 to 11 cycles. TCRdb analysed the 5' RACE reads with MiXCR anew, one entry per CDR3 protein. Seen here are more than 650,000 distinct CDR3 sequences, 25% to 30% observed once, and the top ten hold approximately 2.9%. This sample was shared with a second study, whose subject was T cells of mothers and their children. This second report adds: Once extracted, all RNA went into cDNA synthesis at around 1.6 ug per 15 ul. Every mother produced more than 8 million TCR beta CDR3 reads, whereas every child provided about 3 million.

The rearrangement links TRBV7-2 to TRBJ2-1; TRBD2 matches 7 bases. Sequenced material: blood. This clonotype originated in a boy younger than 18 in good health. The CDR3 reads CASSLGGGMEFF. CDR3 DNA: TGTGCCAGCAGCCTCGGGGGAGGGATGGAGTTCTTC. Full variable domain (missing parts from reference TRBV7-2 and TRBJ2-1): GAGVSQSPSNKVTEKGKDVELRCDPISGHTALYWYRQSLGQGLEFLIYFQGNSAPDKSGLPSDRFSAERTGGSVSTLTIQRTQQEDSAVYLCASSLGGGMEFFGPGTRLTVL.